A single sample gave rise to the 27 T cell receptor beta chains below, sequenced in a study of T cells and Merkel cell carcinoma outcomes. The repertoire was sequenced with immunoSEQ multiplex PCR; TCRdb's copy has only in-frame clones and lacks some. The sample has about 6,700 clones, 80% to 95% seen once. Sequenced: tumor tissue from Merkel cell carcinoma. The origin of the receptors is a human donor with Merkel cell carcinoma.

The chain links TRBV25-1 to TRBJ1-2, with unresolved D. The CDR3 runs to 14 residues. V was clipped by 2 bases and J by 1 base, with 8 bases between them. Germline V gene lookup returns CDR1 MGHDK and CDR2 SYGVNS. The CDR3 bases are TGTGCCAGCAGTGAAGATTGGCTTAACTATGGCTACACCTTC. Its protein product is CASSEDWLNYGYTF.

This clone was recorded only once. CDR3 bases: TGTGCCAGCTCACCAGGTCCGGGGAAGCAGTACGTC. Its protein is CASSPGPGKQYV. The V and J genes are TRBV18 and TRBJ2-7; a weak D match, TRBD2 (5 bases). The germline CDR1 and CDR2 sequences are KGHSH and LQKENI. CDR3 length equals 12 residues. V gave up 2 bases and J gave up 8 bases, with 10 bases separating them.

The chain joins TRBV7-2 to TRBJ1-2; D is perhaps TRBD1 (5 bases). The germline V gene has CDR1 SGHTA and CDR2 FQGNSA. The CDR3 runs to 16 residues. The ends were cut back, 5 bases at V and 4 bases at J, with 20 bases in the middle. The CDR3 region is CASSIFTGTTTYGYTF. CDR3 DNA: TGTGCCAGCAGCATTTTTACCGGGACTACGACCTATGGCTACACCTTC.

The chain joins TRBV28 to TRBJ1-5; weak D call: TRBD1 (6 bases). The V end lost 1 base, the J end lost 1 base, and 11 bases lay between the germline ends. The CDR3 runs to 16 residues. CDR1 MDHEN and CDR2 SYDVKM come from the germline V gene. CDR3 region: CASSLSGVSSNQPQHF. CDR3 in DNA: TGTGCCAGCAGTTTATCAGGGGTCTCCAGCAATCAGCCCCAGCATTTT.

The chain is built from TRBV28 and TRBJ2-1; D is perhaps TRBD2 (7 bases). Trimming took 4 bases from V and 0 from J, leaving 13 bases between them. CDR3 length: 16 amino acids. Germline V gives CDR1 MDHEN, CDR2 SYDVKM. The CDR3 sequence is CASSSNGGRSYNEQFF. DNA for the CDR3: TGTGCCAGCAGTTCCAACGGGGGGCGCTCCTACAATGAGCAGTTCTTC.

The chain recombines TRBV19 with TRBJ1-1, with TRBD1 matching over 9 bases. V dropped 5 bases and J dropped 8; count of bases not matched to a gene: 3. This CDR3 is built from 12 residues. Germline V gives CDR1 LNHDA, CDR2 SQIVND (reference sequence). In nucleotides, the CDR3 is TGTGCCAGTAGTTCAGACAGGGGGGAAGCTTTCTTT. Amino acid sequence: CASSSDRGEAFF. Full variable domain (rest looked up from reference TRBV19 and TRBJ1-1): DGGITQSPKYLFRKEGQNVTLSCEQNLNHDAMYWYRQDPGQGLRLIYYSQIVNDFQKGDIAEGYSVSREKKESFPLTVTSAQKNPTAFYLCASSSDRGEAFFGQGTRLTVV.

The J gene is TRBJ2-4, the V gene TRBV7-8, with D perhaps assigned TRBD1 or TRBD2 (5 bases each). Trimming took 5 bases from V and 3 from J, leaving 17 bases between them. The CDR3 has 16 amino acids. From germline, CDR1 is SGHVS and CDR2 FQNEAQ. The CDR3 DNA is TGTGCCAGCAGCCCCGGGACCTTGGGGGTCAAAAACATTCAGTACTTC. Translating it yields CASSPGTLGVKNIQYF.

The V and J genes are TRBV5-6 and TRBJ1-6; maybe TRBD1 (6 bases). The CDR3 sequence is 14 residues long. Germline CDR1 reads SGHDT; CDR2 reads YYEEEE. V was shortened by 4 bases and J by 10 bases, with 15 bases between the two germline ends. The CDR3 region has the DNA TGTGCCAGCAGCCCCCGGCAGGGGCGGTCACCCCTCCACTTT. Protein product: CASSPRQGRSPLHF.

The chain employs TRBV7-8 and TRBJ2-2; 11 bases are shared with TRBD2. This CDR3 has 18 residues. V was clipped by 5 bases and J by 0 bases; unmatched bases: 8. The germline V gene encodes CDR1 SGHVS and CDR2 FQNEAQ. DNA of the CDR3: TGTGCCAGCAGCGGCCGACTAGCGGGGTTCGCGAACACCGGGGAGCTGTTTTTT. Translation: CASSGRLAGFANTGELFF.

The chain recombines TRBV29-1 with TRBJ1-3; no firm D call. Germline CDR1 SQVTM, CDR2 ANQGSEA. Trimming stripped 6 bases from V and 0 bases from J, with 15 bases between. This CDR3 has 15 residues. The CDR3 is CSVRWAASSGNTIYF. The CDR3 nucleotides read TGCAGCGTCAGATGGGCCGCGAGCTCTGGAAACACCATATATTTT.

V and J are TRBV6-5 and TRBJ2-7; D not certain. With 8 bases removed from V and 4 bases from J, the gap between germline ends came to 3 bases. The CDR3 is made up of 9 amino acids. CDR1 and CDR2 from the germline V gene are MNHEY and SVGAGI. In DNA form, the CDR3 reads TGTGCCAGCGGATACGAGCAGTACTTC. Translating gives CASGYEQYF.

The chain has TRBV7-9 and TRBJ2-5; TRBD2 aligns across 9 bases. CDR3 length equals 16 residues. Trimming at V came to 3 bases and at J to 5 bases, leaving 10 bases not matched to a gene. The germline CDR1 and CDR2 sequences are SEHNR and FQNEAQ (reference sequence). The CDR3 loop is CASSFDWRGGVETQYF. The CDR3 DNA reads TGTGCCAGCAGCTTTGATTGGCGGGGGGGCGTGGAGACCCAGTACTTC.

The rearrangement links TRBV6-1 to TRBJ1-2; 8 bases are shared with TRBD1. The CDR3 covers 15 residues. V dropped 4 bases and J dropped 2; count of bases not matched to a gene: 6. CDR1 and CDR2 from the germline V gene are MNHNS and SASEGT. CDR3 region: CASSASTGVNYGYTF. The CDR3 bases are TGTGCCAGCAGTGCTTCGACAGGGGTAAACTATGGCTACACCTTC.

V usage is TRBV5-6 and J usage is TRBJ2-7, with 7 bases identical to TRBD1. The germline gives CDR1 SGHDT, CDR2 YYEEEE. V was pared by 1 base and J by 3 bases, with 4 bases of the junction left unmatched. The CDR3 length is 14 residues. In nucleotides, the CDR3 is TGTGCCAGCAGCTTGACAGGGGCCAACTACGAGCAGTACGTC. Translating it yields CASSLTGANYEQYV.

The chain links TRBV5-1 to TRBJ2-2, with D possibly being TRBD2 (6 bases). V lost 7 bases and J 5 bases, leaving 6 bases between the germline ends. Germline V CDR1 and CDR2: SGHRS, YFSETQ. CDR3 length equals 11 residues. This CDR3 is CASGGTGELFF. For the CDR3, the DNA is TGCGCCAGCGGAGGGACCGGGGAGCTGTTTTTT.

The V and J genes are TRBV7-6 and TRBJ2-5; TRBD1 matches at 8 bases. The CDR3 length is 14 residues. Germline V lookup: CDR1 SGHVS, CDR2 FNYEAQ. The V gene end was trimmed by 5 bases and the J gene end by 5 bases; junction bases not matched to a gene: 7. The CDR3 spells CASSPKTGEETQYF. The CDR3 bases are TGTGCCAGCAGCCCGAAGACAGGGGAGGAGACCCAGTACTTC. Full variable domain (remainder filled in from reference TRBV7-6 and TRBJ2-5): GAGVSQSPRYKVTKRGQDVALRCDPISGHVSLYWYRQALGQGPEFLTYFNYEAQQDKSGLPNDRFSAERPEGSISTLTIQRTEQRDSAMYRCASSPKTGEETQYFGPGTRLLVL.

This clone was detected a few times. The rearrangement joins TRBV23-1 to TRBJ1-2, with D possibly being TRBD1 (6 bases). TRBV23-1 is flagged as an ORF with uncertain function. V was trimmed by 2 bases and J by 1 base, leaving 11 bases between them. The CDR3 is 15 residues long. CDR3 residues: CASSQGGPYNYGYTF. The CDR3 DNA follows: TGCGCCAGCAGTCAAGGGGGCCCTTATAACTATGGCTACACCTTC.

The chain links TRBV11-2 to TRBJ2-5; no clear D gene. V lost 1 base and J 3 bases, leaving 9 bases between the germline ends. The CDR3 totals 14 residues. CDR1 SGHAT and CDR2 FQNNGV come from the germline V gene. The CDR3 DNA sequence: TGTGCCAGCAGCTTAGTGGCAGCAGAAGAGACCCAGTACTTC. It specifies CASSLVAAEETQYF.

The J gene is TRBJ2-7, the V gene TRBV11-2; 15 bases are a match to TRBD2. The CDR3 spans 17 residues. CDR1 and CDR2 (germline): SGHAT, FQNNGV. The trim removed 2 bases at V and 4 bases at J, leaving 6 bases unmatched. The CDR3 sequence is CASSLIGTSGGMYEQYF. The CDR3 region has the DNA TGTGCCAGCAGCTTAATAGGGACTAGCGGGGGGATGTACGAGCAGTACTTC.

This clone was seen a handful of times. V gene TRBV7-9 combines with J gene TRBJ2-7; no definite D call. Germline V gene sequence: CDR1 SEHNR, CDR2 FQNEAQ (reference sequence). The ends were cut back, 1 base at V and 1 base at J, with 8 bases in the middle. The CDR3 contains 14 residues. The CDR3 here is CASSLDRQSYEQYF. CDR3 nucleotide sequence: TGTGCCAGCAGCTTAGATCGTCAGTCCTACGAGCAGTACTTC. Based on the CDR3 plus reference TRBV7-9 and TRBJ2-7, the full variable domain is DTGVSQNPRHKITKRGQNVTFRCDPISEHNRLYWYRQTLGQGPEFLTYFQNEAQLEKSRLLSDRFSAERPKGSFSTLEIQRTEQGDSAMYLCASSLDRQSYEQYFGPGTRLTVT.

With regard to this clone: Additional DNA sequences in this sample encode the identical CDR3. The J gene is TRBJ2-5, the V gene TRBV5-1, with D perhaps assigned TRBD1 or TRBD2 (6 bases each). Germline loops: CDR1 SGHRS, CDR2 YFSETQ. The V end was cut by 0 bases, the J end by 5 bases, with 11 bases between. This CDR3 is built from 14 residues. The DNA of the CDR3 is TGCGCCAGCAGCTTGGACAGAGGGGGGGAGACCCAGTACTTC. It codes for CASSLDRGGETQYF. Drawing the rest from reference TRBV5-1 and TRBJ2-5, the complete variable domain is KAGVTQTPRYLIKTRGQQVTLSCSPISGHRSVSWYQQTPGQGLQFLFEYFSETQRNKGNFPGRFSGRQFSNSRSEMNVSTLELGDSALYLCASSLDRGGETQYFGPGTRLLVL.

The chain joins TRBV14 to TRBJ2-3, with TRBD1 matching 8 bases. CDR3 length: 15 residues. V trimming: 4 bases; J trimming: 2 bases; junction bases outside the gene matches: 5. Germline-derived CDR1 and CDR2 are SGHDN and FVKESK. CDR3 in DNA: TGTGCCAGCAGCCGACAGGGGCCCACCACAGATACGCAGTATTTT. Its translation is CASSRQGPTTDTQYF.

The chain links TRBV14 to TRBJ1-6, with D perhaps matching TRBD1 (5 bases). Germline V gives CDR1 SGHDN, CDR2 FVKESK. V was pared by 4 bases and J by 7 bases, with 11 bases between. The CDR3 is 14 residues long. CDR3 nucleotide sequence: TGTGCCAGCAGCCGGGCCAGGGTGAATTCACCCCTCCACTTT. Its protein is CASSRARVNSPLHF.

The chain couples TRBV9 to TRBJ2-3; D not certain. V shed 0 bases and J shed 3 bases, with 11 bases lying between them. Germline assignment: CDR1 SGDLS and CDR2 YYNGEE. This CDR3 has 15 residues. CDR3 protein: CASSVDFSRTDTQYF. In nucleotides, the CDR3 is TGTGCCAGCAGCGTAGATTTCTCCCGTACAGATACGCAGTATTTT. The whole variable domain, remainder taken from reference TRBV9 and TRBJ2-3, is DSGVTQTPKHLITATGQRVTLRCSPRSGDLSVYWYQQSLDQGLQFLIQYYNGEERAKGNILERFSAQQFPDLHSELNLSSLELGDSALYFCASSVDFSRTDTQYFGPGTRLTVL.

The chain links TRBV27 to TRBJ2-1; 7 bases fit TRBD2. Unmatched junction bases numbered 12, after V lost 3 bases and J lost 10 bases. The V gene's germline CDR1 is MNHEY and CDR2 SMNVEV (reference sequence). This CDR3 is 15 amino acids long. The CDR3 reads CASSFRGLVSDEQFF. The DNA of the CDR3 is TGTGCCAGCAGTTTTAGAGGACTAGTTAGTGACGAGCAGTTCTTC.

The J gene is TRBJ2-1, the V gene TRBV7-2; 8 bases agree with TRBD2. The CDR3 spans 13 residues. Germline lookup yields CDR1 SGHTA and CDR2 FQGNSA. Trimming took 3 bases from V and 14 from J; bases not matched to a gene: 9. The DNA of the CDR3 is TGTGCCAGCAGCTTGGCCCGGGGGGGTGGCGAGTTCTTC. This gives the protein CASSLARGGGEFF.

The genes are TRBV5-5 and TRBJ2-7; 7 bases are a match to TRBD1. V lost 4 bases, J lost 7 bases, and 11 bases stayed unmatched. Germline values: CDR1 SGHKS, CDR2 YYEKEE (reference sequence). The length of the CDR3 is 14 residues. DNA of the CDR3: TGTGCCAGCAGCCCGGGACAGAGCTCGGGGGAGCAGTACGTC. Translating it yields CASSPGQSSGEQYV.